This TCR beta chain was found in a study of blood T cell repertoires in COVID-19. At the level of the study: The samples span acute and convalescent COVID-19 from the United States, Italy and Spain. PBMCs, B-cell-depleted T cells, or T cells were the source of the cDNA or gDNA that made up the material.

Per the original methods: For nucleated cells, counts were estimated from reference gene primer amplification. Produced via immunoSEQ multiplex PCR; TCRdb's table is partial and in-frame only. The V and J calls and clone size come from that table; D and trimming were worked out from the DNA. The sample lists around 130,000 clones; 85% to 90% were seen once. Per the germline V gene, CDR1 is MDHEN and CDR2 is SYDVKM. The CDR3 extends over 14 amino acids. Trimming shortened V by 3 bases and J by 0 bases, and 6 bases separated the two germline ends. The origin of this receptor is an older man with active or convalescent COVID-19. The sequencing sample was made of peripheral blood. This chain connects TRBV28 to TRBJ1-5, with D tentatively TRBD1 (5 bases). CDR3 residues: CASSLGLSNQPQHF. The CDR3 nucleotides read TGTGCCAGCAGTTTGGGACTTAGCAATCAGCCCCAGCATTTT.